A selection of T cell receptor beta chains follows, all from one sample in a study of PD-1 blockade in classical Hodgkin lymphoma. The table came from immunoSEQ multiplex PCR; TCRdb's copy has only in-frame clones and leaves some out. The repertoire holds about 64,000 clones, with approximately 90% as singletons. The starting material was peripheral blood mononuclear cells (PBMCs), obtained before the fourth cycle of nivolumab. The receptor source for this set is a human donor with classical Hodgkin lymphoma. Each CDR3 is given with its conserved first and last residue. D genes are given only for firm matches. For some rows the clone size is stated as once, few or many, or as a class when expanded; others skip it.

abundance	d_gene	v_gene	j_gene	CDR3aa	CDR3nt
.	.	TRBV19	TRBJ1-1	CASSTRPAGGTEAFF	TGTGCCAGTAGTACCCGTCCAGCCGGGGGTACTGAAGCTTTCTTT
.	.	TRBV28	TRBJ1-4	CASSTYQERRGKLFF	TGTGCCAGCAGTACTTATCAGGAAAGGAGGGGAAAACTGTTTTTT
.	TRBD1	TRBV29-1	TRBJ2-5	CSVSNNRGPEQETQYF	TGCAGCGTTTCCAATAACAGGGGGCCCGAACAAGAGACCCAGTACTTC
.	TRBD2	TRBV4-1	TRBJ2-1	CASSLEPAGGQNEQFF	TGCGCCAGCAGCCTGGAGCCAGCGGGGGGGCAGAATGAGCAGTTCTTC
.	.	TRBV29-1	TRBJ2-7	CSVLVRTDHFYEQYF	TGCAGCGTTCTCGTCCGAACTGACCACTTCTACGAGCAGTACTTC
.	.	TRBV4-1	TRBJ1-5	CASSQDTGFSQPQHF	TGCGCCAGCAGCCAGGATACAGGGTTCTCTCAGCCCCAGCATTTT
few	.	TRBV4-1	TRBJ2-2	CASSQDPSPNTGELFF	TGCGCCAGCAGCCAAGACCCTAGCCCGAACACCGGGGAGCTGTTTTTT
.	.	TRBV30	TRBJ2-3	CAWSVPSYDTQYF	TGTGCCTGGAGTGTACCCTCTTACGATACGCAGTATTTT
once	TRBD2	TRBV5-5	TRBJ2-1	CASSLISSGTYNEQFF	TGTGCCAGCAGCTTGATCAGTAGCGGGACCTACAATGAGCAGTTCTTC
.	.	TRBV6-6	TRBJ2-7	CASSTSSYEQYF	TGTGCCAGCAGTACCAGCTCCTACGAGCAGTACTTC
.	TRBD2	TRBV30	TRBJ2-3	CAWTNWVASGSGTDTQYF	TGTGCCTGGACCAACTGGGTGGCTAGCGGGAGTGGCACAGATACGCAGTATTTT
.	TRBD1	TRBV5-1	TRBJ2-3	CASRGGGTGSTDTQYF	TGCGCCAGCAGAGGGGGTGGGACAGGGAGCACAGATACGCAGTATTTT
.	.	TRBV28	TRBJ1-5	CASSFRAARDQPQHF	TGTGCCAGCAGTTTTCGCGCGGCAAGAGATCAGCCCCAGCATTTT
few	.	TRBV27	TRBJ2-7	CASSLRGGISYEQYF	TGTGCCAGCAGTTTAAGGGGGGGGATCTCCTACGAGCAGTACTTC
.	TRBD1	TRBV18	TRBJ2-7	CASSPGQGPYEQYF	TGTGCCAGCTCACCGGGACAGGGACCCTACGAGCAGTACTTC
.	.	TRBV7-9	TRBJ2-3	CASSSWDTDTQYF	TGTGCCAGCAGCTCTTGGGACACAGATACGCAGTATTTT
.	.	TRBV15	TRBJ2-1	CATSNLGGGSYNEQFF	TGTGCCACCAGCAATCTGGGGGGCGGCTCCTACAATGAGCAGTTCTTC
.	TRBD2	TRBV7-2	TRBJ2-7	CASSGRVGGGPEQYF	TGTGCCAGCAGCGGGCGTGTGGGCGGGGGTCCCGAGCAGTACTTC
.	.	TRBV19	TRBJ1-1	CASSTSPLNTEAFF	TGTGCCAGTAGTACCTCGCCACTGAACACTGAAGCTTTCTTT
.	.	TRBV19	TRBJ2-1	CASSIFGGTYNEQFF	TGTGCCAGTAGTATTTTCGGCGGGACCTACAATGAGCAGTTCTTC
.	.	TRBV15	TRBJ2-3	CATRPDGDTQYF	TGTGCCACCAGACCGGACGGAGATACGCAGTATTTT
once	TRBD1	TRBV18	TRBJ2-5	CASSPPAGGTGTQYF	TGTGCCAGCTCACCACCGGCAGGGGGCACGGGGACCCAGTACTTC
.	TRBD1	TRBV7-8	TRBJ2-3	CASSLGRTGADTQYF	TGTGCCAGCAGCTTAGGCAGGACAGGGGCAGATACGCAGTATTTT
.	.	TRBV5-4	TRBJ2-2	CASSTFIVDTGELFF	TGTGCCAGCAGCACCTTTATAGTGGACACCGGGGAGCTGTTTTTT
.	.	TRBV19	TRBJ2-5	CASSMAVYQETQYF	TGTGCCAGTAGCATGGCAGTGTACCAAGAGACCCAGTACTTC
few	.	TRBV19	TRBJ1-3	CASSPGGGTGNTIYF	TGTGCCAGTAGTCCAGGTGGGGGTACCGGAAACACCATATATTTT
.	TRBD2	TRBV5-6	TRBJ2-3	CASSEGLAGGLTQYF	TGTGCCAGCAGCGAGGGACTAGCGGGAGGACTTACGCAGTATTTT
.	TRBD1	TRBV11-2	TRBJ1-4	CASSPGDRTNEKLFF	TGTGCCAGCAGCCCGGGGGACAGAACTAATGAAAAACTGTTTTTT
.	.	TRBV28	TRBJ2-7	CASSLVVLGGTYEQYF	TGTGCCAGCAGTTTAGTGGTACTAGGGGGAACCTACGAGCAGTACTTC
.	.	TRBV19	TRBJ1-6	CASSFGEEQPLHF	TGTGCCAGTAGTTTCGGCGAGGAGCAGCCCCTCCACTTT
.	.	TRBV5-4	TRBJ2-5	CASSTGDPQETQYF	TGTGCCAGCAGCACTGGGGACCCCCAAGAGACCCAGTACTTC
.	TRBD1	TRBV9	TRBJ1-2	CASSAGQGTTHF	TGTGCCAGCAGCGCCGGACAGGGGACGACCCACTTC
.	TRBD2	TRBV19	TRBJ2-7	CASGGLGNRYEQYF	TGTGCCAGTGGGGGACTAGGCAACCGCTACGAGCAGTACTTC
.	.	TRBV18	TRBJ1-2	CASSPLTTANYGYTF	TGTGCCAGCTCACCATTAACGACGGCTAACTATGGCTACACCTTC
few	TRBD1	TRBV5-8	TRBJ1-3	CASSLTPGGSGNTIYF	TGTGCCAGCAGCTTGACCCCAGGGGGTAGTGGAAACACCATATATTTT
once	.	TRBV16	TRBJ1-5	CASSRARDHDQPQHF	TGTGCCAGCAGCCGTGCCCGGGACCATGATCAGCCCCAGCATTTT
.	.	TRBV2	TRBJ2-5	CASSGQNQETQYF	TGTGCCAGCAGTGGGCAGAACCAAGAGACCCAGTACTTC
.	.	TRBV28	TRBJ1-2	CASGGGLGYTF	TGTGCCAGCGGCGGGGGTCTTGGCTACACCTTC
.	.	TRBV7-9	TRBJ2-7	CASSLDTLWEQYF	TGTGCCAGCAGCTTGGACACCCTTTGGGAGCAGTACTTC
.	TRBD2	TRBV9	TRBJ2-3	CASTSGLPTDTQYF	TGTGCCAGCACTAGCGGACTCCCCACAGATACGCAGTATTTT
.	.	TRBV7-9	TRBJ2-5	CASSLVAEETQYF	TGTGCCAGCAGCTTAGTTGCGGAAGAGACCCAGTACTTC
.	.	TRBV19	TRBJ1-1	CASTIDRMNTEAFF	TGTGCCAGTACCATAGACAGGATGAACACTGAAGCTTTCTTT
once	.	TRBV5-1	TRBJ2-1	CASSGELGNEQFF	TGCGCCAGCAGCGGAGAACTAGGAAATGAGCAGTTCTTC
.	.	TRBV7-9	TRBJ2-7	CASSTMRYEQYF	TGTGCCAGCAGCACCATGCGCTACGAGCAGTACTTC
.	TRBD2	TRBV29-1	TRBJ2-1	CSVEVGLVNEQFF	TGCAGCGTTGAAGTGGGACTAGTGAATGAGCAGTTCTTC
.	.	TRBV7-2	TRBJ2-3	CASSFGGGTDTQYF	TGTGCCAGCAGCTTTGGGGGCGGCACAGATACGCAGTATTTT
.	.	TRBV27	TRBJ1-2	CASSRTENYGYTF	TGTGCCAGCAGTCGGACAGAGAACTATGGCTACACCTTC
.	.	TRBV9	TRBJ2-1	CASSFRVGSSYNEQFF	TGTGCCAGCTCGTTTAGGGTGGGGAGCTCCTACAATGAGCAGTTCTTC
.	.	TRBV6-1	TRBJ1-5	CASSEIGMNNQPQHF	TGTGCCAGCAGTGAAATCGGGATGAACAATCAGCCCCAGCATTTT
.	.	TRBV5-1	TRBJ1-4	CARDRGNEKLFF	TGCGCCAGGGATAGGGGTAATGAAAAACTGTTTTTT
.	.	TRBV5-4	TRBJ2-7	CASSAGQSSYEQYF	TGTGCCAGCAGCGCGGGACAGTCGTCCTACGAGCAGTACTTC
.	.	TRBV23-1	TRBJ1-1	CASSQWPLRVEAFF	TGCGCCAGCAGTCAGTGGCCTCTCCGCGTTGAAGCTTTCTTT
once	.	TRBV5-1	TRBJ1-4	CASSSSVATASNEKLFF	TGCGCCAGCAGCTCTTCCGTAGCGACAGCCTCTAATGAAAAACTGTTTTTT
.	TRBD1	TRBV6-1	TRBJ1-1	CASSSDRGKTEAFF	TGTGCCAGCAGTTCAGACAGGGGAAAGACTGAAGCTTTCTTT
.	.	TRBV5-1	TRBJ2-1	CASSFGVFWGEQFF	TGCGCCAGCAGCTTCGGGGTCTTCTGGGGAGAGCAGTTCTTC
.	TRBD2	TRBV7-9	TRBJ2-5	CASSLGGGGQETQYF	TGTGCCAGCAGCTTAGGGGGCGGGGGCCAAGAGACCCAGTACTTC
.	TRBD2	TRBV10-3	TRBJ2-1	CAISGLAGSTYNEQFF	TGTGCCATCAGTGGACTAGCGGGATCAACCTACAATGAGCAGTTCTTC